This T cell receptor beta chain stems from a study of blood T cell repertoires in COVID-19 (TCRdb year 2020). Regarding the study in general: The collaborator samples originated in the United States, Italy and Spain and spanned the acute and convalescent phases of COVID-19. Subjects who had been exposed to COVID-19, were actively infected with it, or had recovered from it provided the deeply sampled blood TCRbeta repertoires that made up the dataset. The repertoires were released in a freely available public database meant as a resource for research on the immune response to SARS-CoV-2. The prospective study material was composed of cDNA or gDNA derived from T cells, B-cell-depleted T cells, or PBMCs. Nearly every sample came with metadata listing a de-identified subject ID, COVID-19 status, age in years and sex. The samples were drawn from two sources: the first 160 participants of the ongoing ImmuneRACE study, and some 1,300 subjects contributed by 6 global collaborators. HLA class I and class II types, where available, came from metadata supplied by the sample provider rather than from assay-based typing.

The collaborating institutions used their own protocols to collect whole blood in K2EDTA tubes. For TCRbeta analysis, collaborator samples were shipped as frozen whole blood, as isolated PBMCs, or as DNA extracted from either sample type. About this clone: Which antigen it targets is not known. No much larger clone exists at a distance of one base, and base qualities are not known. Within the sample, other DNA sequences also encode this same CDR3.

The immunoSEQ Assay, a bias-controlled multiplex PCR, was used to amplify TCRbeta CDR3 regions from genomic DNA. The study's own analysis went as follows. The number of nucleated cells in each sample was estimated by amplification of reference gene primers within the assay. To quantify the absolute abundance of each unique TCRbeta CDR3 rearrangement, sequence reads were collapsed and filtered. For each sample, productive Simpson clonality was calculated by taking the square root of Simpson's diversity index across productive rearrangements. Not all clones reach the TCRdb copy of this immuneACCESS table, which keeps in-frame sequences only. Checked studies attribute under half of the gap to unresolved V genes and leave the rest unexplained. The DNA gave D and trimming, while V, J and clone size come from that table. The sample table contains more than 400,000 clones; only one count was recorded for 80% to 90% of them. In total, the top ten clones hold approximately 3.2% of the sample.

On the study overall, not on this receptor specifically: The quantity of clinical and demographic metadata differed by source and by participant and was supplied without curation.

Compared with germline, V lacks 3 bases and J lacks 2 bases; bases without a gene match: 4. In the germline V gene, CDR1 corresponds to SGDLS and CDR2 to YYNGEE. From the cysteine up to the phenylalanine, the CDR3 has a length of 15 residues. The sequence is cut down to CDR3 DNA, 45 bases in frame from base 1. The chain employs TRBV9 and TRBJ2-3, and 9 junctional nucleotides match TRBD2. This TCR was recovered from a human donor in a cohort sampled during active COVID-19. Sequencing used peripheral blood. The DNA reads TGTGCCAGCAGCGATAGCGGGAGAGTCACAGATACGCAGTATTTT. Its protein reads: CASSDSGRVTDTQYF.